The next 6 T cell receptor beta chains were all read from a single sample in a study of control samples from healthy donors and cancer patients. Only in-frame clones appear in the TCRdb table, and some are missing; sequencing was by immunoSEQ multiplex PCR. This sample has about 42,000 clones, with around four fifths found just once. Sequencing was done on a sample of blood. The receptors here all came from a man in his 60s in good health.

This rearrangement joins TRBV19 to TRBJ1-2, with a weak D call TRBD1 (5 bases). This CDR3 comprises 15 residues. Trimming stripped 4 bases from V and 0 bases from J, with 12 bases between. Per the germline V gene, CDR1 is LNHDA and CDR2 is SQIVND (reference sequence). The CDR3 coding sequence is TGTGCCAGTAGTAACCCCAGGGTTTCTAACTATGGCTACACCTTC. Its translation is CASSNPRVSNYGYTF.

The chain employs TRBV19 and TRBJ1-6; 9 bases match TRBD1. The V and J ends lost 4 bases and 10 bases, in that order; junction bases with no gene match: 8. Germline V gene lookup returns CDR1 LNHDA and CDR2 SQIVND (reference sequence). This CDR3 has 15 amino acids. The chain's CDR3 is CASSSRDRDGSPLHF. The CDR3 coding sequence is TGTGCCAGTAGTAGCCGGGACAGGGATGGCTCACCCCTCCACTTT.

V and J are TRBV18 and TRBJ2-7; D may be TRBD1 (5 bases). The CDR3 spans 14 residues. Trimming removed 1 base from V and 0 bases from J, with 7 bases in between. The V gene's germline CDR1 is KGHSH and CDR2 LQKENI. The CDR3: CASSPRQHSYEQYF. CDR3 nucleotides: TGTGCCAGCTCACCACGACAGCACTCCTACGAGCAGTACTTC.

The CDR3 here is CASSLGLYGYTF. For the CDR3, the DNA is TGTGCCAGCAGCTTGGGACTCTATGGCTACACCTTC. The V and J genes are TRBV11-2 and TRBJ1-2; possibly TRBD1 for D (5 bases). The ends were cut back, 3 bases at V and 4 bases at J, with 6 bases in the middle. The CDR3 runs 12 residues. Germline CDR1 and CDR2: SGHAT and FQNNGV.

This clone was observed once. V gene TRBV18 combines with J gene TRBJ2-2, with 9 bases matching TRBD2. There are 16 residues in the CDR3. Germline assignment: CDR1 KGHSH and CDR2 LQKENI. The J segment lost 5 bases and the V segment lost 1 base, leaving 5 bases of the junction unmatched. The CDR3 is CASSPLAGVDTGELFF. DNA of the CDR3: TGTGCCAGCTCACCACTAGCGGGGGTCGATACCGGGGAGCTGTTTTTT.

CDR3 loop: CASSQDRDNEQFF. DNA for the CDR3: TGTGCCAGCAGCCAGGACAGGGACAATGAGCAGTTCTTC. The V and J genes are TRBV7-8 and TRBJ2-1; 8 nucleotides agree with TRBD1. Germline lookup yields CDR1 SGHVS and CDR2 FQNEAQ. Trimming at V came to 5 bases and at J to 5 bases, leaving 2 bases not matched to a gene. CDR3 length: 13 residues.